This T cell receptor (beta chain) was captured in a study of T cell responses to AZD1222 COVID-19 vaccine. Overall study results and limits: The study found vaccine-associated CD4 TCRs spanning spike, dominant at 160-218 and 743-854. Only a handful of people who got AZD1222 tested seropositive at baseline. White British ancestry dominated among donors, who included more females, and clonal diversity was possibly underestimated.

Regarding this clone: Its specificity is not known.

Clones were read by immunoSEQ multiplex PCR, and TCRdb kept only the in-frame ones, dropping some. The repertoire holds just over 80,000 clones, with 85% to 90% as singletons. This CDR3 spans 16 amino acids. V was trimmed by 0 bases and J by 0 bases, leaving 9 bases between them. Per germline, CDR1 SGDLS and CDR2 YYNGEE. This TCR was sampled from an adult in good health. The sample here was peripheral blood, taken on day 0 of AZD1222 vaccination. The rearrangement links TRBV9 to TRBJ2-2, with D unresolved. CDR3 region: CASSVGGGSNTGELFF. CDR3 in DNA: TGTGCCAGCAGCGTAGGAGGCGGTTCGAACACCGGGGAGCTGTTTTTT.